The rows below give T cell receptor beta chains drawn from one sample of a study of vaccination effects on CD4 cells after COVID-19. The antigens of these receptors remain unknown. Profiling relied on immunoSEQ multiplex PCR, and the TCRdb table lists in-frame clones only, not all of them. The repertoire holds about 50,000 clones, with around 70% as singletons. Material: CD4+ T cells from PBMCs cultured without peptide, obtained after COVID-19 vaccination. The receptors stem from a human donor who had a prior SARS-CoV-2 infection. CDR3s include the opening cysteine and the closing phenylalanine or tryptophan. D genes are given only for firm matches. The size entry is marked missing in some rows and otherwise reads once, few, many or a size class.

V	size	D	length	J	CDR3	DNA
TRBV3-1/TRBV3-2	.	TRBD1	16	TRBJ1-5	CASSRAGQGRDEPQHF	TGTGCCAGCAGCCGGGCCGGACAGGGGAGGGATGAGCCCCAGCATTTT
TRBV15	.	.	15	TRBJ2-5	CATSRDPISQETQYF	TGTGCCACCAGCAGAGATCCTATCAGTCAAGAGACCCAGTACTTC
TRBV7-6	few	.	14	TRBJ1-1	CASSLQGVDTEAFF	TGTGCCAGCAGCTTACAGGGAGTGGACACTGAAGCTTTCTTT
TRBV7-3	.	TRBD2	15	TRBJ2-1	CASSLAGVSYNEQFF	TGTGCCAGCAGCTTAGCGGGAGTCTCCTACAATGAGCAGTTCTTC
TRBV30	.	.	17	TRBJ2-2	CAWSVLAPGPRGGELFF	TGTGCCTGGAGTGTACTAGCCCCCGGGCCACGGGGCGGGGAGCTGTTTTTT
TRBV15	.	.	12	TRBJ2-7	CATSRGIREQYF	TGTGCCACCAGCAGGGGGATAAGAGAGCAGTACTTC
TRBV28	.	.	12	TRBJ2-4	CASSLYQRGQYF	TGTGCCAGCAGTCTCTATCAGAGGGGCCAGTACTTC
TRBV11-3	few	TRBD2	14	TRBJ2-3	CASSSGRGTDTQYF	TGTGCCAGCAGTTCCGGGAGGGGGACAGATACGCAGTATTTT
TRBV10-3	few	TRBD1	20	TRBJ1-2	CAISRFPRRDRGQGGYGYTF	TGTGCCATCAGTCGTTTCCCCCGCCGGGACAGGGGGCAGGGAGGCTATGGCTACACCTTC
TRBV6-6	.	.	13	TRBJ2-3	CASSPPPGDTQYF	TGTGCCAGCAGTCCCCCTCCCGGGGATACGCAGTATTTT
TRBV7-8	.	TRBD1	16	TRBJ1-1	CASSLPGGTTNTEAFF	TGTGCCAGCAGCTTGCCAGGGGGCACTACGAACACTGAAGCTTTCTTT
TRBV23-1	.	.	15	TRBJ1-6	CASLRAGLRGSPLHF	TGCGCCAGCCTGAGGGCGGGGCTAAGAGGTTCACCCCTCCACTTT
TRBV4-2	.	.	15	TRBJ1-1	CASSQRPGVNTEAFF	TGTGCCAGCAGCCAACGACCAGGGGTGAACACTGAAGCTTTCTTT
TRBV6-5	.	.	12	TRBJ2-5	CASLGDQETQYF	TGTGCCAGCTTGGGGGACCAAGAGACCCAGTACTTC
TRBV7-3	.	.	14	TRBJ2-7	CASSLMADNYEQYF	TGTGCCAGCAGCTTAATGGCAGACAACTACGAGCAGTACTTC
TRBV6-5	.	.	15	TRBJ1-2	CASSYSRWQGGGYTF	TGTGCCAGCAGTTACTCGAGGTGGCAGGGTGGAGGCTACACCTTC
TRBV11-3	.	.	15	TRBJ2-6	CASSPRPPGANVLTF	TGTGCCAGCAGCCCCCGTCCCCCTGGGGCCAACGTCCTGACTTTC
TRBV27	.	TRBD2	17	TRBJ2-7	CASRGLAGGAVIYEQYF	TGTGCCAGCAGGGGGCTAGCGGGAGGCGCGGTGATCTACGAGCAGTACTTC
TRBV15	.	.	14	TRBJ2-7	CATSRPGRLYEQYF	TGTGCCACCAGCAGGCCGGGACGGCTCTACGAGCAGTACTTC
TRBV4-1	few	.	16	TRBJ2-3	CASSQVDLVVTDTQYF	TGCGCCAGCAGCCAAGTCGACCTGGTTGTCACAGATACGCAGTATTTT
TRBV6-2/TRBV6-3	.	.	16	TRBJ2-1	CASSWGGLSSYNEQFF	TGTGCCAGCAGTTGGGGGGGGCTAAGCTCCTACAATGAGCAGTTCTTC
TRBV29-1	.	.	12	TRBJ2-7	CSEKDGVYEQYF	TGCAGCGAGAAGGACGGGGTTTACGAGCAGTACTTC
TRBV6-5	once	TRBD1	15	TRBJ2-1	CASSLFRDRHNEQFF	TGTGCCAGCAGTTTATTTAGGGACAGGCACAATGAGCAGTTCTTC
TRBV18	few	.	16	TRBJ1-2	CASSPPGRLRRDGYTF	TGTGCCAGCTCACCACCGGGGAGACTCAGAAGGGATGGCTACACCTTC
TRBV28	.	.	13	TRBJ2-7	CASSLGRSYEQYF	TGTGCCAGCAGTTTAGGCAGATCCTACGAGCAGTACTTC
TRBV7-9	.	TRBD2	14	TRBJ2-1	CASSLWAGVNEQFF	TGTGCCAGCAGCTTATGGGCGGGAGTGAATGAGCAGTTCTTC